This T cell receptor (beta chain) was profiled in a study of T-cell memory formation after mild COVID-19. Study summary: Largely, the TCR clusters proved donor specific.

The germline V gene encodes CDR1 SGDLS and CDR2 YYNGEE. The CDR3 contains 12 residues. Trimming removed 0 bases from V and 8 bases from J, with 8 bases in between. TCRdb re-analysed the 5' RACE reads in MiXCR, keeping a single row per CDR3 protein. The sample lists hundreds of thousands of distinct CDR3 sequences; around 13% were seen once. Regarding the study as a whole: CD4+ clones that contracted lay mainly in CM and EM; CD8+ ones lay in EMRA. The pre-infection memory compartment contained some responding clones, suggesting cross-reactive memory joined. Contracting clones from day 15 to 85 showed balanced CD4/CD8; later expanders favored CD4+.

Worth noting for this clonotype: Antigen unknown.

The sequence was collected from a man between 18 and 35 years old who had mild COVID-19 (a few samples of this study predate the infection). Cell type and time point are not known. The chain recombines TRBV9 with TRBJ1-2; D is unresolved. Sequenced: PBMCs or a T cell subset sorted from them (not recorded which). The CDR3: CASSVGSVGYTF. In DNA form, the CDR3 reads TGTGCCAGCAGCGTAGGGTCCGTCGGCTACACCTTC.